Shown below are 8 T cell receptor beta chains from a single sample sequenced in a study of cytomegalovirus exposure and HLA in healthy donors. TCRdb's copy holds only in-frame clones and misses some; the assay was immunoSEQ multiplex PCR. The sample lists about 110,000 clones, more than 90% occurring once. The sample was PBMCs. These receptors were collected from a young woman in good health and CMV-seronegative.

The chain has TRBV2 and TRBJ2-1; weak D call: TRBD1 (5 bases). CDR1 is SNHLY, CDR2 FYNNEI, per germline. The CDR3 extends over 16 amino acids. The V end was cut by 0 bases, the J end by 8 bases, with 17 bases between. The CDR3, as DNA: TGTGCCAGCAGTGAAGCTGGGGCCCTGCTAGGCTATGAGCAGTTCTTC. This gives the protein CASSEAGALLGYEQFF.

CDR3 sequence: CASSSLGGGQGGSGRNTIYF. CDR3 sequence (DNA): TGCGCCAGCAGCTCCCTCGGCGGAGGGCAGGGAGGGTCCGGTAGGAACACCATATATTTT. V is TRBV5-1 and J is TRBJ1-3, with D possibly being TRBD1 (5 bases). V was clipped by 3 bases and J by 7 bases, with 32 bases between them. Germline values: CDR1 SGHRS, CDR2 YFSETQ. This CDR3 comprises 20 residues. Based on the CDR3 plus reference TRBV5-1 and TRBJ1-3, the full variable domain is KAGVTQTPRYLIKTRGQQVTLSCSPISGHRSVSWYQQTPGQGLQFLFEYFSETQRNKGNFPGRFSGRQFSNSRSEMNVSTLELGDSALYLCASSSLGGGQGGSGRNTIYFGEGSWLTVV.

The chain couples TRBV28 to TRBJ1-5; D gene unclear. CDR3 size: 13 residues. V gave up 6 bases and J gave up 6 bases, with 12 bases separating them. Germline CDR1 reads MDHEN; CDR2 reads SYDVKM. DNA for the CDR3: TGTGCCAGCAGCCAGGCGGGAAGTCAGCCCCAGCATTTT. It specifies CASSQAGSQPQHF. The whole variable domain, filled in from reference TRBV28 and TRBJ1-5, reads DVKVTQSSRYLVKRTGEKVFLECVQDMDHENMFWYRQDPGLGLRLIYFSYDVKMKEKGDIPEGYSVSREKKERFSLILESASTNQTSMYLCASSQAGSQPQHFGDGTRLSIL.

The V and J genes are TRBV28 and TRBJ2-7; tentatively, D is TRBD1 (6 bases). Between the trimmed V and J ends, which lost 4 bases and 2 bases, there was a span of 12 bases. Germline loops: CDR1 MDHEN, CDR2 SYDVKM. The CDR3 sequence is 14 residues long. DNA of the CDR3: TGTGCCAGCAGTTGGCTACAGGGTACCTACGAGCAGTACTTC. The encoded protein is CASSWLQGTYEQYF.

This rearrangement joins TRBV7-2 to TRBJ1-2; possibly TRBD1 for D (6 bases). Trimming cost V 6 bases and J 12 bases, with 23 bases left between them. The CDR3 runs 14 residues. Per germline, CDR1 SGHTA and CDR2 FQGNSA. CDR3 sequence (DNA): TGTGCCAGCAGAAACACAGGGCTCGGGTATGAGGACACCTTC. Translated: CASRNTGLGYEDTF.

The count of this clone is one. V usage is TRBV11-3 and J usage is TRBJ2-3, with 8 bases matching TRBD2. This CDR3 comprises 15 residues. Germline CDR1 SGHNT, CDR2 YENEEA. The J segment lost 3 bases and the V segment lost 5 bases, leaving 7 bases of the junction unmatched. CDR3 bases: TGTGCCAGCAGCCCATTCGGGGGGGCGACAGATACGCAGTATTTT. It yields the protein CASSPFGGATDTQYF.

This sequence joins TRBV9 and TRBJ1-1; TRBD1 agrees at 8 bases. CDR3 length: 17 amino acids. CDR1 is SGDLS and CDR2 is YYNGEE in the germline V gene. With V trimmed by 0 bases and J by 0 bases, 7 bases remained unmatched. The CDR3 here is CASSVAPTGGMNTEAFF. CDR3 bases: TGTGCCAGCAGCGTAGCTCCAACAGGGGGTATGAACACTGAAGCTTTCTTT.

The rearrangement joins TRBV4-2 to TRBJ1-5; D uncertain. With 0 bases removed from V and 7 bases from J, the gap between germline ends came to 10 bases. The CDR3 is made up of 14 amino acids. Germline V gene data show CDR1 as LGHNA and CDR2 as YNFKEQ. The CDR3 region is CASSQDSGYQPQHF. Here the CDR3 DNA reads TGTGCCAGCAGCCAAGATTCCGGGTACCAGCCCCAGCATTTT.